This T cell receptor beta chain originates from a study of blood T cells in healthy people across ages. At the level of the study: With template switching, about one barcoded beta molecule was captured per two T cells.

Study-wide results and caveats: Expanded clonotype shifts may have been confounded, as the donors had an unknown CMV status.

As for this clonotype: The target antigen is unknown. Given a much more abundant clone one base away, this may be a read error.

CDR3 length equals 14 residues. CDR1 is SGHVS and CDR2 is FQNEAQ in the germline V gene. V lost 10 bases and J lost 5, with 19 bases in between. Whenever a sample was processed, at least 6.5 million PBMCs were isolated. A second PCR, run for roughly 7 to 11 cycles, used a sample-barcoded 5' primer plus a J-beta primer mix. Template switching added a 12-random-nucleotide identifier to every cDNA molecule. TCRdb fed the 5' RACE reads into MiXCR, producing one record per CDR3 protein. This table holds around 1,900,000 distinct CDR3 sequences, 39% found once. The chain uses TRBV7-8 and TRBJ2-3, with D maybe TRBD1 (5 bases). The receptor was isolated from a human donor in good health. The sample taken for sequencing was blood. CDR3 protein: CANSPNPREDTQYF. CDR3 in DNA: TGTGCCAACAGTCCTAACCCCAGGGAAGATACGCAGTATTTT. The whole variable domain, remainder taken from reference TRBV7-8 and TRBJ2-3, is GAGVSQSPRYKVAKRGQDVALRCDPISGHVSLFWYQQALGQGPEFLTYFQNEAQLDKSGLPSDRFFAERPEGSVSTLKIQRTQQEDSAVYLCANSPNPREDTQYFGPGTRLTVL.